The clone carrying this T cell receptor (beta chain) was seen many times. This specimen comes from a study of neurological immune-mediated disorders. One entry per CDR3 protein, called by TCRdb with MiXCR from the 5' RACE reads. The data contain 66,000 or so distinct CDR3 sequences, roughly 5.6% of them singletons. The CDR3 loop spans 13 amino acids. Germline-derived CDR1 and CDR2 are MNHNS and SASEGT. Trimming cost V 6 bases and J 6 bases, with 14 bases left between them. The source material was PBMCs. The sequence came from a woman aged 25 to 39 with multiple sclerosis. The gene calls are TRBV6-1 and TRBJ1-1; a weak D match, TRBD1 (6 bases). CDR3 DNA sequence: TGTGCCAGCAGGGCAGCAGGGGACGCTGAAGCTTTCTTT. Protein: CASRAAGDAEAFF.